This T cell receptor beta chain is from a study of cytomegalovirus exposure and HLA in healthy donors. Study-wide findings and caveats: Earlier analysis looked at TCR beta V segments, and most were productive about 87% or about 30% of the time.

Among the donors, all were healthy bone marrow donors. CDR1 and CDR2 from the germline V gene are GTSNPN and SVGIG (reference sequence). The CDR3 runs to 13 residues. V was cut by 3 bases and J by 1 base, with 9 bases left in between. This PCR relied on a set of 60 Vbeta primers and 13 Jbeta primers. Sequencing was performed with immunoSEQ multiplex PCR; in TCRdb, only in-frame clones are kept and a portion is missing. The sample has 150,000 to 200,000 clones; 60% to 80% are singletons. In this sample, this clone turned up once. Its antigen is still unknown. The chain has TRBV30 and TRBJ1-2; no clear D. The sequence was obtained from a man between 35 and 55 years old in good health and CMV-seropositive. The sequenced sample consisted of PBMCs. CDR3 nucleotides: TGTGCCTGGAGCCCCGGGGTTAACTATGGCTACACCTTC. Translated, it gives CAWSPGVNYGYTF.